The 6 T cell receptor beta chains in this list originate from one sample, sequenced in a study of shared clonotypes between healthy human individuals. Data came from immunoSEQ multiplex PCR; TCRdb stores just in-frame clones and leaves some out. The table lists 2 million to 2.5 million clones, 90% to 97% of them singletons, with around 0.13% in the top ten. The sequencing input was naive CD4+ T cells sorted from blood. Subset denoted: CD45RA+ positively selected. Receptors originate from a man younger than 35 in good health.

This rearrangement joins TRBV5-1 to TRBJ1-6, with TRBD1 matching 10 bases. Germline V gene lookup returns CDR1 SGHRS and CDR2 YFSETQ. The J segment lost 4 bases and the V segment lost 4 bases, leaving 2 bases of the junction unmatched. The CDR3 totals 15 residues. CDR3 nucleotide sequence: TGCGCCAGCAGCGAGGGACAGGGGTATAATTCACCCCTCCACTTT. It codes for CASSEGQGYNSPLHF.

A remark on this clone: This same CDR3 is encoded by further DNA sequences in the sample. The chain links TRBV2 to TRBJ2-7; 11 positions agree with TRBD2. Germline CDR1 and CDR2: SNHLY and FYNNEI. Trimming cost V 6 bases and J 6 bases; bases outside gene matches: 4. The length of the CDR3 is 13 residues. The CDR3 sequence: CASRLAGGSEQYF. The CDR3 DNA reads TGTGCCAGCAGGCTAGCGGGAGGCTCCGAGCAGTACTTC.

This rearrangement joins TRBV25-1 to TRBJ1-4; D uncertain. Trimming took 3 bases from V and 8 from J, leaving 7 bases between them. Per the germline V gene, CDR1 is MGHDK and CDR2 is SYGVNS. This CDR3 comprises 12 residues. The CDR3 loop is CASSELAEKLFF. CDR3 in DNA: TGTGCCAGCAGTGAGTTAGCCGAAAAACTGTTTTTT. The full variable domain, rest sourced from reference TRBV25-1 and TRBJ1-4, is EADIYQTPRYLVIGTGKKITLECSQTMGHDKMYWYQQDPGMELHLIHYSYGVNSTEKGDLSSESTVSRIRTEHFPLTLESARPSHTSQYLCASSELAEKLFFGSGTQLSVL.

V usage is TRBV5-1 and J usage is TRBJ2-7, with 9 bases identical to TRBD2. The germline gives CDR1 SGHRS, CDR2 YFSETQ. The J segment lost 5 bases and the V segment lost 0 bases, leaving 6 bases of the junction unmatched. The CDR3 loop spans 15 amino acids. CDR3 amino acids: CASSLGRGGSHEQYF. CDR3 sequence (DNA): TGCGCCAGCAGCTTGGGGCGGGGGGGATCCCACGAGCAGTACTTC. The full variable domain, with the rest looked up from reference TRBV5-1 and TRBJ2-7, is KAGVTQTPRYLIKTRGQQVTLSCSPISGHRSVSWYQQTPGQGLQFLFEYFSETQRNKGNFPGRFSGRQFSNSRSEMNVSTLELGDSALYLCASSLGRGGSHEQYFGPGTRLTVT.

The chain couples TRBV11-2 to TRBJ2-3, with D tentatively TRBD1 or TRBD2 (5 bases each). V gave up 9 bases and J gave up 2 bases, with 9 bases separating them. This CDR3 comprises 12 residues. Germline CDR1 SGHAT, CDR2 FQNNGV. CDR3 DNA: TGTGCCAGTCGGGACCTCACAGATACGCAGTATTTT. Translated, it gives CASRDLTDTQYF.

V gene TRBV6-5 combines with J gene TRBJ1-2; D is perhaps TRBD1 (6 bases). Germline V gives CDR1 MNHEY, CDR2 SVGAGI. This CDR3 has 13 residues. Trimming left V 6 bases short and J 10 bases short, with 18 bases between. CDR3 coding DNA: TGTGCCAGCAGCGATATCAGGGGAGGTCCCTACACCTTC. It translates to CASSDIRGGPYTF.